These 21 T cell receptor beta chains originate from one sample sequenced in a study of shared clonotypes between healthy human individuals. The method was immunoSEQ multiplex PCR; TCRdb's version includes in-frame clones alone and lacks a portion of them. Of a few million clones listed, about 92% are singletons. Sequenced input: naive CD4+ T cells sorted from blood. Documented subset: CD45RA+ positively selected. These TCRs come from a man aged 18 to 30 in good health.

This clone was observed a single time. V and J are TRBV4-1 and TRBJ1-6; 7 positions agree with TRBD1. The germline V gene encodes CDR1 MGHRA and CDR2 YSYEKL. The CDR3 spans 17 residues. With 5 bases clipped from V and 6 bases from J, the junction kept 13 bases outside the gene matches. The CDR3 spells CASSSKGFGTVNSPLHF. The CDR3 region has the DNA TGCGCCAGCAGCTCTAAAGGGTTCGGGACAGTTAATTCACCCCTCCACTTT.

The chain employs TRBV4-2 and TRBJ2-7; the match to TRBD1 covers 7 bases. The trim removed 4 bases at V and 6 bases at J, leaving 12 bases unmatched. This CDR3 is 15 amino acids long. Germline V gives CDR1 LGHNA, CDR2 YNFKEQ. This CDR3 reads CASSLNRGDIGEQYF. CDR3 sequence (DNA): TGTGCCAGCAGCCTTAACAGGGGCGACATCGGCGAGCAGTACTTC.

DNA of the CDR3: TGTGCCAGCAGCTTATCAGGTCTAGCGAACTACGAGCAGTACTTC. This gives the protein CASSLSGLANYEQYF. V gene TRBV7-2 combines with J gene TRBJ2-7; a weak D match, TRBD2 (6 bases). Germline values: CDR1 SGHTA, CDR2 FQGNSA. The CDR3 is made up of 15 amino acids. V lost 2 bases and J 3 bases, leaving 14 bases between the germline ends.

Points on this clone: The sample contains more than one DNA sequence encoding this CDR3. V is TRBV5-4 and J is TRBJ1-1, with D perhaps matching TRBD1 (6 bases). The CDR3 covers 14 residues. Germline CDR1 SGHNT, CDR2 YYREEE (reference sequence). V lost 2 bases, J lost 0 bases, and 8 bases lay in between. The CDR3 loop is CASSLGTLNTEAFF. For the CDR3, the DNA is TGTGCCAGCAGCTTAGGGACATTGAACACTGAAGCTTTCTTT.

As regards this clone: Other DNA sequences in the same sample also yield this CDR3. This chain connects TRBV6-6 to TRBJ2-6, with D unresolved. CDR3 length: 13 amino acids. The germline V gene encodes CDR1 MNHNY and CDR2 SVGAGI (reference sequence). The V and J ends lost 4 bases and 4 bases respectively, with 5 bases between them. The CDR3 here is CASSLPGANVLTF. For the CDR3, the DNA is TGTGCCAGCAGTTTGCCCGGGGCCAACGTCCTGACTTTC.

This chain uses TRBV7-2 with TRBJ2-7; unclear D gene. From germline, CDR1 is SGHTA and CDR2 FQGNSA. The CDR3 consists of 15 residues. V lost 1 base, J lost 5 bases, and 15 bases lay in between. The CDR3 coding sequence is TGTGCCAGCAGCTTAGATCGTAAGGGTCGGAACGAGCAGTACTTC. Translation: CASSLDRKGRNEQYF.

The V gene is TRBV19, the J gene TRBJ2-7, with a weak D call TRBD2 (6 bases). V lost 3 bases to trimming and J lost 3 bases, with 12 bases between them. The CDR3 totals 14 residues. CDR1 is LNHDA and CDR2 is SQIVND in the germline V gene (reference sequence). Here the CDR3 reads CASSMKPGGYEQYF. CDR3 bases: TGTGCCAGTAGTATGAAGCCCGGGGGCTACGAGCAGTACTTC.

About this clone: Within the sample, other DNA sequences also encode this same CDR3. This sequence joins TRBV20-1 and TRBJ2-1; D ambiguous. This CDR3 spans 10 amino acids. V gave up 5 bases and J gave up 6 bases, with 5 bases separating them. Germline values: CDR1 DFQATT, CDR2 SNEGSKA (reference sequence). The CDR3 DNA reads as TGCAGTGCTGCACTCAATGAGCAGTTCTTC. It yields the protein CSAALNEQFF.

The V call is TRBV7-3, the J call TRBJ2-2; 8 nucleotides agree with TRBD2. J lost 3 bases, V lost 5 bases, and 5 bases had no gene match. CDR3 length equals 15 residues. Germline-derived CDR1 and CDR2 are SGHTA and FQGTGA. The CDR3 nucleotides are TGTGCCAGCAGCCCACACGGGGGGGACACCGGGGAGCTGTTTTTT. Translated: CASSPHGGDTGELFF.

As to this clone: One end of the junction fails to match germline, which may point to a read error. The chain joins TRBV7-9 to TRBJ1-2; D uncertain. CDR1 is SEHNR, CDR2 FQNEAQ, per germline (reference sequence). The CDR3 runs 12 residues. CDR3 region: CASSLSSGQVLF. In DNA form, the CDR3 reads TGTGCCAGCAGCTTAAGTTCTGGGCAGGTCCTCTTC.

The CDR3 spells CAISELPGYGYTF. The CDR3 coding sequence is TGTGCCATCAGTGAGTTACCGGGCTATGGCTACACCTTC. The chain carries TRBV10-3 and TRBJ1-2; D is unclear. Germline CDR1 is ENHRY and CDR2 is SYGVKD. V was clipped by 1 base and J by 4 bases, with 7 bases between them. The CDR3 consists of 13 residues.

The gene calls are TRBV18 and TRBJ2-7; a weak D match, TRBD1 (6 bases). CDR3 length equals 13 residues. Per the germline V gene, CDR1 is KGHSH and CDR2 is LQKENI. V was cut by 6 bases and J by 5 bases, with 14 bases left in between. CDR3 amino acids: CASSWGQGDEQYF. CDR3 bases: TGTGCCAGCTCTTGGGGGCAGGGCGACGAGCAGTACTTC.

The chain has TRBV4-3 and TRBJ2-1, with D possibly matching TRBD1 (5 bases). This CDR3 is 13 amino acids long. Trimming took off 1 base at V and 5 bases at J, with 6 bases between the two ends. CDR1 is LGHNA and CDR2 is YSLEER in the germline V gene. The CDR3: CASSQVGHNEQFF. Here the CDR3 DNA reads TGCGCCAGCAGCCAAGTGGGGCACAATGAGCAGTTCTTC.

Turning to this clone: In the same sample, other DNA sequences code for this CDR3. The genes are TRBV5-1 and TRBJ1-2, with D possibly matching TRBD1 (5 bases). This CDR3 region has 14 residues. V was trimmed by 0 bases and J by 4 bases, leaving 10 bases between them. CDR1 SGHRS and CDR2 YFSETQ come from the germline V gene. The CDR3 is CASSLEGTTYGYTF. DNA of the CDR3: TGCGCCAGCAGCTTGGAAGGGACGACCTATGGCTACACCTTC.

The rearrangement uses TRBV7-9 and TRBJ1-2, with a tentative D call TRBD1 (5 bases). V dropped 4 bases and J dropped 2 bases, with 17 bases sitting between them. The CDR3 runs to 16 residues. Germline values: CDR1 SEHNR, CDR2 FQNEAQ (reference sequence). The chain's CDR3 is CASSSQGGGRNYGYTF. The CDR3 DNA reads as TGTGCCAGCAGCTCCCAGGGCGGGGGAAGGAACTATGGCTACACCTTC.

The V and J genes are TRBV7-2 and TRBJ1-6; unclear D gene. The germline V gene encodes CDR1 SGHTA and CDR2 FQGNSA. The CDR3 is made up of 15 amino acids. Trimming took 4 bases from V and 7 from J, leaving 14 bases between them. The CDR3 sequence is CASSYGPSPNSPLHF. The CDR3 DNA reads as TGTGCCAGCAGCTACGGACCGAGTCCCAATTCACCCCTCCACTTT.

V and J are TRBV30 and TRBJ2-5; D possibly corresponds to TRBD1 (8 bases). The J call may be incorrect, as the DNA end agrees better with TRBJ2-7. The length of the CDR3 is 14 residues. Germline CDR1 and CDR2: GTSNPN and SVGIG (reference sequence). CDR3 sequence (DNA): TGTGCCTGGAGTGTACAGGGGGGGCCCTACGAGCAGTACTTC. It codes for CAWSVQGGPYEQYF.

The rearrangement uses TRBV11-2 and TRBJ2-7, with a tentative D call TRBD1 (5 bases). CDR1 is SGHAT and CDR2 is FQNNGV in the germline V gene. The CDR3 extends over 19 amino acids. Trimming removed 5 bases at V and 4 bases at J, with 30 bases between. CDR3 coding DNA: TGTGCCAGCAGCCCCACACCTCAAGGGGTCATCAACGCACGGTACGAGCAGTACTTC. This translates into CASSPTPQGVINARYEQYF.

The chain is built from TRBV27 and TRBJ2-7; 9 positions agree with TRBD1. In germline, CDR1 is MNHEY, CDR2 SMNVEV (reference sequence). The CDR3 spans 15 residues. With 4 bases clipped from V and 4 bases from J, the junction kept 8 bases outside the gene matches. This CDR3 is CASSSLGGQGYEQYF. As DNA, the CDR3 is TGTGCCAGCAGTTCGCTAGGTGGACAGGGGTACGAGCAGTACTTC.

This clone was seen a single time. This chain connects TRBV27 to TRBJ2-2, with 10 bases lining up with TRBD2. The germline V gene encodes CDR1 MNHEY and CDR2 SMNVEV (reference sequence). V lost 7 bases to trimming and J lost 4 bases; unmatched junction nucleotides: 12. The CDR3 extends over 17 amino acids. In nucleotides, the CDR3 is TGTGCCAGCACTTACCCGTTAGCGGGGGGCAGCACCGGGGAGCTGTTTTTT. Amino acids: CASTYPLAGGSTGELFF.

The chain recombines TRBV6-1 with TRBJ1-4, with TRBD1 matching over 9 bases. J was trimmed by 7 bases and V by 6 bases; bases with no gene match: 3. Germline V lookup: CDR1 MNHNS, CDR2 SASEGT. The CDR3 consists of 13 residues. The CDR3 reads CASRGTGFEKLFF. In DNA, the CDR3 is TGTGCCAGCAGAGGGACAGGGTTTGAAAAACTGTTTTTT.